Each of the 16 T cell receptor beta chains below was sequenced from the same sample in a study of cytomegalovirus exposure and HLA in healthy donors. With 60 Vbeta and 13 Jbeta primers, the PCR was carried out. The repertoire was sequenced with immunoSEQ multiplex PCR; TCRdb's copy has only in-frame clones and lacks some. The table has approximately 140,000 clones, approximately 81% seen once. Material for sequencing was PBMCs. These receptors all stem from a young man in good health and CMV-seronegative.

This sequence joins TRBV7-9 and TRBJ2-7, with a possible D match to TRBD2 (7 bases). In germline, CDR1 is SEHNR, CDR2 FQNEAQ (reference sequence). Trimming pared 5 bases from V and 0 bases from J, leaving 17 bases between. This CDR3 is built from 16 residues. The CDR3 nucleotides are TGTGCCAGCAGCATCCATCCGGGGGGCAGCTCCTACGAGCAGTACTTC. Translated, it gives CASSIHPGGSSYEQYF. Together with reference TRBV7-9 and TRBJ2-7, the CDR3 gives the full variable domain: DTGVSQNPRHKITKRGQNVTFRCDPISEHNRLYWYRQTLGQGPEFLTYFQNEAQLEKSRLLSDRFSAERPKGSFSTLEIQRTEQGDSAMYLCASSIHPGGSSYEQYFGPGTRLTVT.

This clone was seen more than once but under ten times. The rearrangement links TRBV11-2 to TRBJ1-6; no clear D gene. Trimming removed 1 base from V and 7 bases from J, with 11 bases in between. Looked up from germline, CDR1 is SGHAT and CDR2 is FQNNGV. CDR3 length: 15 residues. CDR3 sequence: CASSLGGRINSPLHF. CDR3 in DNA: TGTGCCAGCAGCTTAGGTGGCAGGATAAATTCACCCCTCCACTTT. Variable domain in full (rest from reference TRBV11-2 and TRBJ1-6): EAGVAQSPRYKIIEKRQSVAFWCNPISGHATLYWYQQILGQGPKLLIQFQNNGVVDDSQLPKDRFSAERLKGVDSTLKIQPAKLEDSAVYLCASSLGGRINSPLHFGNGTRLTVT.

This clone was counted a few times. The V and J genes are TRBV19 and TRBJ1-5, with 8 bases aligning to TRBD1. Trimming took 5 bases from V and 4 from J; bases not matched to a gene: 10. CDR1 is LNHDA, CDR2 SQIVND, per germline (reference sequence). The CDR3 extends over 16 amino acids. The CDR3 sequence: CASSGTGSVGNQPQHF. CDR3 nucleotides: TGTGCCAGTAGTGGGACAGGATCGGTGGGTAATCAGCCCCAGCATTTT.

The chain is built from TRBV7-8 and TRBJ1-5, with TRBD1 identical over 7 bases. This CDR3 contains 17 residues. V lost 2 bases and J lost 8; bases outside the gene matches: 15. The germline V gene encodes CDR1 SGHVS and CDR2 FQNEAQ. The CDR3 sequence: CASSLSRLGTVGEPQHF. The CDR3 DNA reads as TGTGCCAGCAGCTTATCCAGGCTGGGGACAGTGGGGGAGCCCCAGCATTTT.

The chain joins TRBV2 to TRBJ1-6, with a possible D match to TRBD1 (5 bases). V dropped 3 bases and J dropped 3 bases, with 9 bases sitting between them. The CDR3 has 15 amino acids. CDR1 SNHLY and CDR2 FYNNEI come from the germline V gene. The CDR3 loop reads CASSEGEGYNSPLHF. The CDR3 DNA follows: TGTGCCAGCAGTGAGGGGGAGGGCTATAATTCACCCCTCCACTTT.

V and J are TRBV13 and TRBJ2-3; TRBD2 matches at 7 bases. Germline CDR1 is PRHDT and CDR2 is FYEKMQ (reference sequence). There are 16 residues in the CDR3. The V segment lost 5 bases and the J segment 4 bases; nucleotides outside the gene matches: 12. CDR3 protein: CASSLLGGFSPDTQYF. The CDR3 DNA reads TGTGCCAGCAGCCTCCTCGGGGGGTTCTCCCCAGATACGCAGTATTTT.

J is TRBJ2-1 and V is TRBV30, with a weak D call TRBD2 (5 bases). CDR1 and CDR2 from the germline V gene are GTSNPN and SVGIG (reference sequence). V was clipped by 3 bases and J by 8 bases, with 14 bases between them. This CDR3 comprises 13 residues. Written as DNA, the CDR3 is TGTGCCTGGAGGGCCAGAGGGTCGGATGAGCAGTTCTTC. Translating gives CAWRARGSDEQFF.

This rearrangement joins TRBV6-1 to TRBJ2-5; 12 bases align to TRBD2. The CDR3 spans 15 residues. The V gene end was trimmed by 6 bases and the J gene end by 5 bases; junction bases not matched to a gene: 7. Germline V gene lookup returns CDR1 MNHNS and CDR2 SASEGT. CDR3 protein: CASSATSGGTETQYF. The CDR3, as DNA: TGTGCCAGCAGCGCCACTAGCGGGGGGACGGAGACCCAGTACTTC.

This clone appeared a single time. The genes are TRBV4-1 and TRBJ1-2, with TRBD1 matching over 7 bases. The CDR3 spans 15 residues. The junction had 7 bases not matched to a gene; V was cut back by 2 bases and J by 4 bases. Germline V gives CDR1 MGHRA, CDR2 YSYEKL. The CDR3 reads CASSQSEGAFYGYTF. The CDR3 DNA reads as TGCGCCAGCAGCCAAAGCGAGGGGGCCTTCTATGGCTACACCTTC.

The V and J genes are TRBV2 and TRBJ2-1; 16 nucleotides match TRBD2. This CDR3 spans 14 amino acids. Germline CDR1 is SNHLY and CDR2 is FYNNEI. V was pared by 10 bases and J by 7 bases, with 4 bases of the junction left unmatched. The CDR3 coding sequence is TGTGCCACAGGGACTAGCGGGGGGGTAAATGAGCAGTTCTTC. Its translation: CATGTSGGVNEQFF.

The chain has TRBV7-9 and TRBJ2-7; 10 nucleotides line up with TRBD1. The CDR3 has 15 amino acids. Germline V gives CDR1 SEHNR, CDR2 FQNEAQ (reference sequence). V lost 4 bases and J lost 4; bases outside the gene matches: 7. DNA of the CDR3: TGTGCCAGCAGCTCAGGGACAGGGGCCACATACGAGCAGTACTTC. Amino acids: CASSSGTGATYEQYF.

This clone has more than one count but fewer than ten. The rearrangement joins TRBV5-1 to TRBJ1-1, with D maybe TRBD1 (6 bases). Germline CDR1 and CDR2: SGHRS and YFSETQ. CDR3 length: 17 amino acids. V was cut by 4 bases and J by 1 base, with 20 bases left in between. CDR3 nucleotide sequence: TGCGCCAGCAGCCTACTAATGGGGGGGGCAGCGAACACTGAAGCTTTCTTT. Translated, it gives CASSLLMGGAANTEAFF.

To note about this clone: The same CDR3 also results from other DNA sequences found in this sample. This chain uses TRBV30 with TRBJ1-5, with D maybe TRBD1 (5 bases). CDR3 length: 13 residues. CDR1 GTSNPN and CDR2 SVGIG come from the germline V gene (reference sequence). V lost 0 bases and J lost 4, with 7 bases in between. CDR3 sequence (DNA): TGTGCCTGGAGTGTAGGGGTTAATCAGCCCCAGCATTTT. This encodes CAWSVGVNQPQHF.

The chain has TRBV11-1 and TRBJ2-7; 7 positions agree with TRBD2. CDR3 length equals 14 residues. Trimming removed 5 bases from V and 0 bases from J; junction bases left unmatched: 4. Germline CDR1 SGHAT, CDR2 FQDESV (reference sequence). The CDR3 nucleotides read TGTGCCAGCAGCCCCTGGGGGGGCTCCTACGAGCAGTACTTC. The encoded protein is CASSPWGGSYEQYF.

The chain employs TRBV10-1 and TRBJ2-7, with 8 bases matching TRBD1. Per the germline V gene, CDR1 is WNHNN and CDR2 is SYGVQD (reference sequence). Germline trimming cut 6 bases from V and 5 bases from J; bases unmatched to any gene: 6. This CDR3 has 13 residues. CDR3 sequence reads: CASSPTGVHEQYF. CDR3 sequence (DNA): TGCGCCAGCAGCCCGACAGGGGTCCACGAGCAGTACTTC.

A note on this clone: An end of the junction does not agree with germline; a read error may underlie this. The chain has TRBV10-2 and TRBJ1-3; 10 bases map to TRBD1. The CDR3 runs to 18 residues. Germline-derived CDR1 and CDR2 are WSHSY and SAAADI. The CDR3 loop reads CASSRPRHDRGLGDTIYF. The CDR3 DNA sequence: TGCGCCAGCTCTCGTCCTAGGCACGACAGGGGGCTTGGAGACACCATATATTTT.